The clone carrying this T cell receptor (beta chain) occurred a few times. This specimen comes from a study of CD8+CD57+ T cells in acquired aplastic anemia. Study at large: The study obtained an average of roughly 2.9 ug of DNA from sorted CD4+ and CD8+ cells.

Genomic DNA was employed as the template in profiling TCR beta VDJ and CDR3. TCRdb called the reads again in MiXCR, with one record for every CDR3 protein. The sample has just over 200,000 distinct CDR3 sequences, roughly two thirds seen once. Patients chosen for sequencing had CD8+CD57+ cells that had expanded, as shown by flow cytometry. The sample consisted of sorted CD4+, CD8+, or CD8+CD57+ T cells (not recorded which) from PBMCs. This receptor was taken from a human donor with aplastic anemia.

The CDR3 sequence is CASSTLRTGEETQYF. For the CDR3, the DNA is TGTGCCAGCAGCACACTGCGGACAGGGGAAGAGACCCAGTACTTC. This chain uses TRBV9 with TRBJ2-5, with TRBD1 matching over 9 bases. In germline, CDR1 is SGDLS, CDR2 YYNGEE. V lost 4 bases and J lost 3; bases outside the gene matches: 7. The CDR3 covers 15 residues.